These 22 T cell receptor beta chains were sequenced from one sample in a study of blood T cells in healthy people across ages. Primers used in a second PCR of roughly 7 to 11 cycles were a sample-barcoded 5' primer and a J-beta primer mix. TCRdb reanalysed the 5' RACE reads using MiXCR and keeps one entry per CDR3 protein. The table lists about 640,000 distinct CDR3 sequences, about 54% of them singletons. Sequences were obtained from blood. The origin of the receptors is a man in his sixties in good health.

This clonotype was seen only a few times. The genes are TRBV10-3 and TRBJ1-2; the match to TRBD1 covers 7 bases. CDR1 and CDR2 from the germline V gene are ENHRY and SYGVKD. The J segment lost 8 bases and the V segment lost 2 bases, leaving 5 bases of the junction unmatched. The CDR3 runs to 13 residues. DNA for the CDR3: TGTGCCATCAGTGAGGGACAGGATGGGGGCTACACCTTC. This sequence encodes CAISEGQDGGYTF.

The V and J genes are TRBV7-9 and TRBJ1-1; D gene unclear. Trimming removed 1 base at V and 2 bases at J, with 8 bases between. The CDR3 totals 14 residues. CDR1 and CDR2 (germline): SEHNR, FQNEAQ (reference sequence). The chain's CDR3 is CASSLDGSNTEAFF. The CDR3 nucleotides are TGTGCCAGCAGCTTAGACGGGAGCAACACTGAAGCTTTCTTT.

This clonotype was seen just once. The V and J genes are TRBV20-1 and TRBJ2-1, with 7 bases that match TRBD2. Trimming at V came to 4 bases and at J to 9 bases, leaving 9 bases not matched to a gene. CDR3 length equals 13 residues. CDR1 is DFQATT, CDR2 SNEGSKA, per germline (reference sequence). The CDR3 bases are TGCAGTGCTATAGGGCCCGGGGGGAGTGAGCAGTTCTTC. Translated: CSAIGPGGSEQFF.

The chain is built from TRBV28 and TRBJ1-2, with TRBD1 matching over 9 bases. Germline lookup yields CDR1 MDHEN and CDR2 SYDVKM. V shed 4 bases and J 8 bases; nucleotides not matched to a gene: 5. This CDR3 is 13 amino acids long. CDR3 sequence reads: CASSSQGARGYTF. The CDR3 DNA is TGTGCCAGCAGTTCACAGGGGGCGCGGGGCTACACCTTC.

There are a few counts of this clonotype. This chain uses TRBV7-8 with TRBJ2-4, with 10 bases identical to TRBD2. The J call may be in error: the DNA end matches TRBJ2-5 better. Germline CDR1 reads SGHVS; CDR2 reads FQNEAQ. The CDR3 is made up of 15 amino acids. This CDR3 is CASSLLGTSEETQYF. The CDR3 bases are TGTGCCAGCAGCTTACTGGGGACTAGCGAAGAGACCCAGTACTTC.

This chain joins TRBV28 and TRBJ2-3; 8 nucleotides line up with TRBD2. J was trimmed by 0 bases and V by 5 bases; bases with no gene match: 7. The CDR3 has 16 residues. The germline V gene encodes CDR1 MDHEN and CDR2 SYDVKM. DNA of the CDR3: TGTGCCAGCAGTCCCCCGTTAGCGGGAAGCACAGATACGCAGTATTTT. This gives the protein CASSPPLAGSTDTQYF.

The CDR3 loop reads CSAKGGNQPQHF. The CDR3 nucleotides are TGCAGCGCAAAGGGCGGCAATCAGCCCCAGCATTTT. The V gene is TRBV20-1, the J gene TRBJ1-5; D gene ambiguous. In germline, CDR1 is DFQATT, CDR2 SNEGSKA (reference sequence). The CDR3 length is 12 residues.

The table lists this clonotype with a count of one. This rearrangement joins TRBV4-2 to TRBJ1-6, with D tentatively TRBD1 (5 bases). The V gene lost 4 bases and the J gene lost 9 bases, with 22 bases spanning the gap. The CDR3 is made up of 17 amino acids. CDR1 and CDR2 from the germline V gene are LGHNA and YNFKEQ. The CDR3 DNA reads as TGTGCCAGCAGCCCACAACTAGCGGGGGACCGTGTTTCACCCCTCCACTTT. Protein sequence: CASSPQLAGDRVSPLHF.

The chain recombines TRBV2 with TRBJ1-1; 7 nucleotides agree with TRBD1. CDR1 is SNHLY, CDR2 FYNNEI, per germline. Trimming at V came to 6 bases and at J to 5 bases, leaving 9 bases not matched to a gene. This CDR3 has 14 amino acids. The CDR3, as DNA: TGTGCCAGCAGCCCCGACAGGGTTGGGACTGAAGCTTTCTTT. It specifies CASSPDRVGTEAFF.

This chain links TRBV6-5 with TRBJ1-2, with 9 bases that match TRBD1. This CDR3 region has 16 residues. The ends lost 5 bases at V and 6 bases at J; junction bases unmatched: 13. Germline assignment: CDR1 MNHEY and CDR2 SVGAGI. The CDR3 nucleotides are TGTGCCAGCAGTCGCGGGACAGGGATGAACGTCGATGGCTACACCTTC. Translating it yields CASSRGTGMNVDGYTF.

This clonotype was recorded a few times. The chain has TRBV6-5 and TRBJ2-5; TRBD2 aligns across 8 bases. The germline gives CDR1 MNHEY, CDR2 SVGAGI. CDR3 length: 14 residues. J gave up 4 bases and V 5 bases, and 6 bases lay outside the gene matches. This CDR3 is CASSRPAGGETQYF. For the CDR3, the DNA is TGTGCCAGCAGTCGCCCGGCGGGGGGAGAGACCCAGTACTTC.

This clonotype was detected only a few times. The chain uses TRBV7-8 and TRBJ1-4; tentative D call: TRBD1 (5 bases). V gave up 1 base and J gave up 3 bases, with 6 bases separating them. Looked up from germline, CDR1 is SGHVS and CDR2 is FQNEAQ. The CDR3 runs to 14 residues. Written as DNA, the CDR3 is TGTGCCAGCAGCTTAGGGACATCTAATGAAAAACTGTTTTTT. Translated: CASSLGTSNEKLFF. Full variable domain (rest looked up from reference TRBV7-8 and TRBJ1-4): GAGVSQSPRYKVAKRGQDVALRCDPISGHVSLFWYQQALGQGPEFLTYFQNEAQLDKSGLPSDRFFAERPEGSVSTLKIQRTQQEDSAVYLCASSLGTSNEKLFFGSGTQLSVL.

V usage is TRBV6-2 or TRBV6-3 and J usage is TRBJ2-5; no clear D gene. V was shortened by 2 bases and J by 7 bases, with 8 bases between the two germline ends. Per germline, CDR1 MNHEY and CDR2 SVGEGT. The CDR3 has 12 residues. Written as DNA, the CDR3 is TGTGCCAGCAGTTACGAATCGGCGACCCAGTACTTC. Residues: CASSYESATQYF.

The chain is built from TRBV18 and TRBJ1-2; D unresolved. CDR1 is KGHSH and CDR2 is LQKENI in the germline V gene. This CDR3 is 14 amino acids long. V lost 2 bases and J lost 3, with 10 bases in between. The CDR3 DNA reads as TGTGCCAGCTCACCAAATTGGATTTACTATGGCTACACCTTC. Residues: CASSPNWIYYGYTF.

This clonotype was counted only a few times. The genes are TRBV4-1 and TRBJ2-1, with 12 bases fitting TRBD2. The CDR3 has 20 amino acids. Germline CDR1 and CDR2: MGHRA and YSYEKL. The V segment lost 4 bases and the J segment 0 bases; nucleotides outside the gene matches: 13. CDR3 in DNA: TGCGCCAGCAGCCCAGACCCCCGGACTAGCGGGGTGAGCTCCTACAATGAGCAGTTCTTC. Translated, it gives CASSPDPRTSGVSSYNEQFF.

The chain carries TRBV2 and TRBJ2-4; D uncertain. The CDR3 length is 15 residues. The V gene lost 8 bases and the J gene lost 0 bases, with 14 bases spanning the gap. Looked up from germline, CDR1 is SNHLY and CDR2 is FYNNEI. CDR3 DNA: TGTGCCAGCGTTTTTCGGGCCCTAGCCAAAAACATTCAGTACTTC. Translation: CASVFRALAKNIQYF.

The chain has TRBV21-1 and TRBJ2-5; whether TRBD1, the table's D call, matches the DNA was not checked. The end of the DNA is better explained by TRBJ2-7, so the J call may be wrong. TRBV21-1 is labeled a pseudogene. CDR3 length: 14 amino acids. For the CDR3, the DNA is TGTGCCAGCAGCCCCCGGGACACTACCTACGAGCAGTACTTC. Amino acid sequence: CASSPRDTTYEQYF.

V usage is TRBV10-3 and J usage is TRBJ1-1; 7 nucleotides align to TRBD1. The ends lost 7 bases at V and 3 bases at J; junction bases unmatched: 5. The CDR3 consists of 13 residues. Germline lookup yields CDR1 ENHRY and CDR2 SYGVKD. CDR3 in amino acids: CAITRQGDTEAFF. In nucleotides, the CDR3 is TGTGCCATCACCCGACAGGGTGACACTGAAGCTTTCTTT.

The rearrangement uses TRBV7-9 and TRBJ2-5; tentatively, D is TRBD2 (6 bases). In germline, CDR1 is SEHNR, CDR2 FQNEAQ (reference sequence). Trimming cost V 0 bases and J 5 bases, with 13 bases left between them. This CDR3 has 15 amino acids. In nucleotides, the CDR3 is TGTGCCAGCAGCTTAGCGGCAGGGAGGAGGGAGACCCAGTACTTC. Its protein product is CASSLAAGRRETQYF. Variable domain in full (rest from reference TRBV7-9 and TRBJ2-5): DTGVSQNPRHKITKRGQNVTFRCDPISEHNRLYWYRQTLGQGPEFLTYFQNEAQLEKSRLLSDRFSAERPKGSFSTLEIQRTEQGDSAMYLCASSLAAGRRETQYFGPGTRLLVL.

The V and J genes are TRBV29-1 and TRBJ2-1; D might be TRBD2 (7 bases). V lost 5 bases, J lost 5 bases, and 16 bases lay in between. The CDR3 contains 14 residues. Germline loops: CDR1 SQVTM, CDR2 ANQGSEA. The CDR3 loop is CSVRGRGWDNEQFF. CDR3 nucleotide sequence: TGCAGCGTTCGGGGGCGGGGGTGGGACAATGAGCAGTTCTTC.

The chain combines TRBV15 with TRBJ2-5, with D unresolved. CDR3 length: 15 residues. Germline assignment: CDR1 LNHNV and CDR2 YYDKDF (reference sequence). Trimming stripped 0 bases from V and 2 bases from J, with 10 bases between. The CDR3 nucleotides are TGTGCCACCAGCAGAGATCTAATCCAGCAAGAGACCCAGTACTTC. Protein: CATSRDLIQQETQYF.

The V and J genes are TRBV18 and TRBJ2-3; 11 bases fit TRBD2. With V trimmed by 0 bases and J by 6 bases, 2 bases remained unmatched. The CDR3 runs to 15 residues. CDR1 is KGHSH and CDR2 is LQKENI in the germline V gene. CDR3 DNA: TGTGCCAGCTCACCACCGGCTAGCGGGGGGGATACGCAGTATTTT. It translates to CASSPPASGGDTQYF.